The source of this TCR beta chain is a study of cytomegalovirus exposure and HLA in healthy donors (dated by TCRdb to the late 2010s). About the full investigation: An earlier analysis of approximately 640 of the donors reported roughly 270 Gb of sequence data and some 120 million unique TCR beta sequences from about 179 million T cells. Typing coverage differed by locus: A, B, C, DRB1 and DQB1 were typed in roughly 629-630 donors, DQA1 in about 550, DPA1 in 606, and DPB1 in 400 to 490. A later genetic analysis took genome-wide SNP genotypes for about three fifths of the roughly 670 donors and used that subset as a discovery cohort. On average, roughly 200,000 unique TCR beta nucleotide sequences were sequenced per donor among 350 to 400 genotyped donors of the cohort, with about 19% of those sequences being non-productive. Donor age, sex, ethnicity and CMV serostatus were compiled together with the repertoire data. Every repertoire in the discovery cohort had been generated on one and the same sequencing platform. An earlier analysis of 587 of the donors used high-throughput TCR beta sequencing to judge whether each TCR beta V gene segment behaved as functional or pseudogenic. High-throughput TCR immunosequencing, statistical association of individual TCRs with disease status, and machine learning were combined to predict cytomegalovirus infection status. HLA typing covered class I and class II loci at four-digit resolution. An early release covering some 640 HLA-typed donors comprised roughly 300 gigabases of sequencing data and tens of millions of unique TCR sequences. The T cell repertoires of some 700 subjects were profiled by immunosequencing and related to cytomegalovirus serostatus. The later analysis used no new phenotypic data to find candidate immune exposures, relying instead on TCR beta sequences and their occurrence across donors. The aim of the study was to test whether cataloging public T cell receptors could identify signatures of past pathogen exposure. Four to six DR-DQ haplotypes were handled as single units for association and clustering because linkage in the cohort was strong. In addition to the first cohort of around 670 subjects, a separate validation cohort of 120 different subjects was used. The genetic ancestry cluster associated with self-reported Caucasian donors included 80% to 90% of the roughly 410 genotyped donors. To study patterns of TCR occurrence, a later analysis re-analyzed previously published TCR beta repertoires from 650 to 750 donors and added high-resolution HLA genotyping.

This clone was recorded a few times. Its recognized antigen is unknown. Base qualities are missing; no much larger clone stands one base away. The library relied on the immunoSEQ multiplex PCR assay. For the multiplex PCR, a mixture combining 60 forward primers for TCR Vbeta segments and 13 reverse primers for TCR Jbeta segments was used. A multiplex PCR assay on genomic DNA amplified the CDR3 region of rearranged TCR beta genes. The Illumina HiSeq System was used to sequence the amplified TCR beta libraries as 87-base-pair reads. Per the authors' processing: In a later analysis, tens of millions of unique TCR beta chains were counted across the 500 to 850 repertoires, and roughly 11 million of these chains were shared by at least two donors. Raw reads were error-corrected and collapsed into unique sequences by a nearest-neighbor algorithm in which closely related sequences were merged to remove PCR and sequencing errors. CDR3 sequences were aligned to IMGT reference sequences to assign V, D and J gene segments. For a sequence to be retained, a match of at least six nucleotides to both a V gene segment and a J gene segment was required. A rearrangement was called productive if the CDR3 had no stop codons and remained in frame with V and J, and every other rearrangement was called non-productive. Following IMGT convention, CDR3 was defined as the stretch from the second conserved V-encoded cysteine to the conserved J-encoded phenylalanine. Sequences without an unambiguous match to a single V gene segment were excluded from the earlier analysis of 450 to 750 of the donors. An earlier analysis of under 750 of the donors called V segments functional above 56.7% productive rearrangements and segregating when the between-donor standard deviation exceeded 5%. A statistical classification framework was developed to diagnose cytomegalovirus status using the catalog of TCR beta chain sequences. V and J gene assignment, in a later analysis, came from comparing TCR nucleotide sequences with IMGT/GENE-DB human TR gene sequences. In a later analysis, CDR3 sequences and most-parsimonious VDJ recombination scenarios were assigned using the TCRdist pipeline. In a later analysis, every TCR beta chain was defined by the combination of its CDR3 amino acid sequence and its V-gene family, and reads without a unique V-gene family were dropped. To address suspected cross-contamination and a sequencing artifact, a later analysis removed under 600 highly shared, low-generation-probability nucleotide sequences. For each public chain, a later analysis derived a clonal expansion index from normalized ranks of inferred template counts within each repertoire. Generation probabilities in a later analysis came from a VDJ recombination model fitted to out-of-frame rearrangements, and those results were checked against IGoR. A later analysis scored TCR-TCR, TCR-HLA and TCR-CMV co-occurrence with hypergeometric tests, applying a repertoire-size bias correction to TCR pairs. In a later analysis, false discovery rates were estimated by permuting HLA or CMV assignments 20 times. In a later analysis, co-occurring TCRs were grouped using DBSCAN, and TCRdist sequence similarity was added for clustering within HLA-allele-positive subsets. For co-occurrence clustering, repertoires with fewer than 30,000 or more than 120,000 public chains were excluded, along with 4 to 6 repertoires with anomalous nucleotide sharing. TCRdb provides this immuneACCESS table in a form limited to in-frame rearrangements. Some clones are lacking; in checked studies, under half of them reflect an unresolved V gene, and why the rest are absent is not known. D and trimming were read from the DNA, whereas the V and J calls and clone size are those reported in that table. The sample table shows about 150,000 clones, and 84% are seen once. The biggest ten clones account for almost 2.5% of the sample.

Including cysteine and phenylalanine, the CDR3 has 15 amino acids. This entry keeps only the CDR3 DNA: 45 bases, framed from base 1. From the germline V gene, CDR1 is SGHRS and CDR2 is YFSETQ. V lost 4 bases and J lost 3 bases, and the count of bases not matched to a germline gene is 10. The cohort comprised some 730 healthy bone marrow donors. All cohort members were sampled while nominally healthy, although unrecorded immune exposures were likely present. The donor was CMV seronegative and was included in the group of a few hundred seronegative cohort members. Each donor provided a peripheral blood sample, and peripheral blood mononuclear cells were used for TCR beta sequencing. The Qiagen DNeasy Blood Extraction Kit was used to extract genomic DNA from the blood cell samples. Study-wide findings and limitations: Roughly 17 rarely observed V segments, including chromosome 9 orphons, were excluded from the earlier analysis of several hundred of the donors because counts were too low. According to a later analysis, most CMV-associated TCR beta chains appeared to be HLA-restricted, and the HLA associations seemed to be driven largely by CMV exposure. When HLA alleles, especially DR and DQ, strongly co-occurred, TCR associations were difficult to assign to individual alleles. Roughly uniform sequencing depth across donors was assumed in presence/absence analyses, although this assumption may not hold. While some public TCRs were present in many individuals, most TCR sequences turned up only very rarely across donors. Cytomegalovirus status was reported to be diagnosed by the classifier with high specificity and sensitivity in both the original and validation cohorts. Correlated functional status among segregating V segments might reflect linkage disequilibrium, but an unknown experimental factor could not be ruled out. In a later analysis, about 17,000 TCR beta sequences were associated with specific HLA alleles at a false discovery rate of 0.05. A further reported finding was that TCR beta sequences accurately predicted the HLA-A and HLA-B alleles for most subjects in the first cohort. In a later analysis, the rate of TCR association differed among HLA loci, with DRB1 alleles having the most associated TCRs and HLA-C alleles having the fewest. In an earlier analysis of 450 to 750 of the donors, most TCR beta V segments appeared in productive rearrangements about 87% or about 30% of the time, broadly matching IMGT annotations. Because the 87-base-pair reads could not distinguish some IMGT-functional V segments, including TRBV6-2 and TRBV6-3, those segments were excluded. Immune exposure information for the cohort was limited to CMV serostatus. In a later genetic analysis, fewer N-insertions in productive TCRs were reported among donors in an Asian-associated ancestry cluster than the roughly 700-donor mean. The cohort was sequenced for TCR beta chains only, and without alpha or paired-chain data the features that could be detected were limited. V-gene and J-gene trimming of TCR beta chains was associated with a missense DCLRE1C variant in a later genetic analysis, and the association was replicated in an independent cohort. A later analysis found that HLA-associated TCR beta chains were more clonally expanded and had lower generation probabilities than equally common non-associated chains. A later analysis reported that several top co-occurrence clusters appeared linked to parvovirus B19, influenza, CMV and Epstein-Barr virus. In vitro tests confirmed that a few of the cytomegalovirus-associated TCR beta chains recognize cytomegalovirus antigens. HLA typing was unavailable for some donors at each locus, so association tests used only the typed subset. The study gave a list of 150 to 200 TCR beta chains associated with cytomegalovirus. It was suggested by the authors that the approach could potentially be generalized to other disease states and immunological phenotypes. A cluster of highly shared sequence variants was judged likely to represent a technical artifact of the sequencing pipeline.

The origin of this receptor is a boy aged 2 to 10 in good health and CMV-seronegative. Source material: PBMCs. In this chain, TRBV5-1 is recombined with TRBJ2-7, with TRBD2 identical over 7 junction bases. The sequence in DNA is TGCGCCAGCAGCACAGTGGACGGGGGGTACTACGAGCAGTACTTC. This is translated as CASSTVDGGYYEQYF.